This entry features one TCR beta chain sequence. The antigen remains unidentified. The data belong to a study of graft-versus-host responses after intestinal transplantation. Study overall: Isolated intestinal, liver-intestinal, or multivisceral transplants had been given to the recipients. Anti-thymocyte globulin induction preceded about three years of tacrolimus and steroid maintenance in all recipients.

CDR1 is LNHDA and CDR2 is SQIVND in the germline V gene (reference sequence). This CDR3 region has 14 residues. The V segment lost 5 bases and the J segment 2 bases; nucleotides outside the gene matches: 5. Overall study results and limits: High graft-versus-host to host-versus-graft T cell clonal ratios marked allografts of patients with graft-donor macrochimerism. GvH clones were identified in recipient marrow, with some first appearing in ileum or blood.

Clones were read by immunoSEQ multiplex PCR, and TCRdb kept only the in-frame ones, dropping some. The sample carries roughly 56,000 clones, about 93% recorded once. The starting material was PBMCs, obtained 118 days after intestinal transplantation. The receptor was derived from a human patient who received an intestinal transplant, so some T cells may come from the graft donor. The chain combines TRBV19 with TRBJ2-7, with 8 bases that match TRBD1. The DNA of the CDR3 is TGTGCCAGTAGTGTGCAGGGGGCCCCCTACGAGCAGTACTTC. This gives the protein CASSVQGAPYEQYF.